These 28 T cell receptor beta chains were sequenced from one sample in a study of cytomegalovirus exposure and HLA in healthy donors. Produced via immunoSEQ multiplex PCR; TCRdb's table is partial and in-frame only. The sample contains more than 85,000 clones, roughly 90% of which appear only once. Sequencing was carried out using PBMCs. All receptors come from a woman aged 18-29 years in good health and CMV-seronegative.

This clone was picked up a small number of times. The chain couples TRBV30 to TRBJ1-5, with 9 bases that match TRBD1. This CDR3 has 16 amino acids. Germline V CDR1 and CDR2: GTSNPN, SVGIG (reference sequence). V lost 0 bases to trimming and J lost 1 base; unmatched junction nucleotides: 4. The CDR3 reads CAWSVQGAGSNQPQHF. Written as DNA, the CDR3 is TGTGCCTGGAGTGTACAGGGGGCTGGGAGCAATCAGCCCCAGCATTTT.

The J gene is TRBJ1-3, the V gene TRBV2, with 8 nucleotides matching TRBD1. The CDR3 runs to 18 residues. The V segment lost 4 bases and the J segment 0 bases; nucleotides outside the gene matches: 11. CDR1 SNHLY and CDR2 FYNNEI come from the germline V gene. Here the CDR3 DNA reads TGTGCCAGCAGTGGAATCGGGACAGGTACCAGCTCTGGAAACACCATATATTTT. This encodes CASSGIGTGTSSGNTIYF.

V and J are TRBV2 and TRBJ2-7, with 7 bases matching TRBD1. The CDR3 contains 13 residues. The V and J ends lost 8 bases and 6 bases, in that order; junction bases with no gene match: 10. CDR1 SNHLY and CDR2 FYNNEI come from the germline V gene. This chain's CDR3 is CASLDRTLSEQYF. The CDR3 DNA sequence: TGTGCCAGCCTGGACAGGACCTTGAGCGAGCAGTACTTC.

The chain combines TRBV23-1 with TRBJ2-5; D is possibly TRBD1 (6 bases). TRBV23-1 is sorted into the ORF group, with uncertain function. V was cut by 6 bases and J by 2 bases, with 7 bases left in between. The CDR3 has 12 residues. The CDR3 region is CASRQGQETQYF. For the CDR3, the DNA is TGCGCCAGCAGACAGGGTCAAGAGACCCAGTACTTC.

This clone was counted only a few times. The genes are TRBV2 and TRBJ2-2, with D perhaps matching TRBD2 (5 bases). V was shortened by 7 bases and J by 1 base, with 10 bases between the two germline ends. Germline V gene lookup returns CDR1 SNHLY and CDR2 FYNNEI. The CDR3 is made up of 14 amino acids. As DNA, the CDR3 is TGTGCCAGCAAGGGAGTTCTGAACACCGGGGAGCTGTTTTTT. It is translated as CASKGVLNTGELFF.

This chain links TRBV7-2 with TRBJ2-2; D is unresolved. This CDR3 is 17 amino acids long. Trimming removed 0 bases from V and 1 base from J, with 12 bases in between. Germline CDR1 SGHTA, CDR2 FQGNSA. CDR3 nucleotide sequence: TGTGCCAGCAGCTTAGCCCATTCGGCTAGGAACACCGGGGAGCTGTTTTTT. Translated: CASSLAHSARNTGELFF.

The V gene is TRBV19, the J gene TRBJ1-2; D gene unclear. Trimming shortened V by 6 bases and J by 8 bases, and 13 bases separated the two germline ends. The CDR3 loop spans 12 amino acids. In germline, CDR1 is LNHDA, CDR2 SQIVND (reference sequence). The CDR3 region is CASRVSYEGYTF. In DNA, the CDR3 is TGTGCCAGTAGGGTGAGCTATGAGGGCTACACCTTC.

This clone was recorded only once. This rearrangement joins TRBV30 to TRBJ2-1; perhaps TRBD2 as D (7 bases). Looked up from germline, CDR1 is GTSNPN and CDR2 is SVGIG (reference sequence). With 0 bases removed from V and 9 bases from J, the gap between germline ends came to 12 bases. CDR3 length equals 13 residues. The CDR3 loop reads CAWSVWGGGEQFF. CDR3 nucleotide sequence: TGTGCCTGGAGTGTCTGGGGAGGGGGTGAGCAGTTCTTC.

The count of this clone is one. V is TRBV5-5 and J is TRBJ1-4; a weak D match, TRBD1 (5 bases). CDR1 SGHKS and CDR2 YYEKEE come from the germline V gene (reference sequence). Trimming cost V 1 base and J 3 bases, with 7 bases left between them. This CDR3 is 14 amino acids long. DNA for the CDR3: TGTGCCAGCAGCTTGACGGGGGCTAATGAAAAACTGTTTTTT. Translating it yields CASSLTGANEKLFF.

This clone was observed once. The CDR3 loop is CASSQDGQGDYGYTF. The CDR3 region has the DNA TGTGCCAGCAGCCAGGACGGACAGGGAGACTATGGCTACACCTTC. The chain uses TRBV14 and TRBJ1-2, with TRBD1 matching 8 bases. The junction had 6 bases not matched to a gene; V was cut back by 3 bases and J by 3 bases. CDR1 and CDR2 from the germline V gene are SGHDN and FVKESK. This CDR3 is built from 15 residues.

As DNA, the CDR3 is TGTGCCAGCAGTTCAGGACTAGCGGGAGTGTTGGGGAATGAGCAGTTCTTC. It yields the protein CASSSGLAGVLGNEQFF. The rearrangement joins TRBV27 to TRBJ2-1; 13 bases match TRBD2. Germline V CDR1 and CDR2: MNHEY, SMNVEV (reference sequence). This CDR3 has 17 amino acids. The V gene end was trimmed by 4 bases and the J gene end by 7 bases; junction bases not matched to a gene: 10.

This chain links TRBV4-1 with TRBJ2-5, with a possible D match to TRBD2 (6 bases). CDR1 and CDR2 (germline): MGHRA, YSYEKL. This CDR3 has 14 residues. V was clipped by 1 base and J by 5 bases, with 11 bases between them. In DNA, the CDR3 is TGCGCCAGCAGCCAAGTTGCGGAGGGTGAGACCCAGTACTTC. Its translation is CASSQVAEGETQYF.

The V gene is TRBV7-9, the J gene TRBJ2-1; TRBD1 might be the D (5 bases). Trimming removed 5 bases at V and 14 bases at J, with 16 bases between. CDR1 SEHNR and CDR2 FQNEAQ come from the germline V gene (reference sequence). This CDR3 has 12 residues. CDR3 protein: CASSHAGDREFF. As DNA, the CDR3 is TGTGCCAGCAGCCATGCTGGAGACAGAGAGTTCTTC.

The gene calls are TRBV19 and TRBJ2-3; 9 nucleotides align to TRBD1. In germline, CDR1 is LNHDA, CDR2 SQIVND (reference sequence). The CDR3 has 17 amino acids. With 2 bases clipped from V and 3 bases from J, the junction kept 9 bases outside the gene matches. Written as DNA, the CDR3 is TGTGCCAGTAGTATACAGGCCTCGGGACAGGGAACAGATACGCAGTATTTT. This sequence encodes CASSIQASGQGTDTQYF.

The V gene is TRBV28, the J gene TRBJ1-1, with D perhaps TRBD1 (6 bases). The CDR3 sequence is 13 residues long. V was trimmed by 6 bases and J by 5 bases, leaving 13 bases between them. Germline-derived CDR1 and CDR2 are MDHEN and SYDVKM. The CDR3 protein is CASRDQGSTEAFF. CDR3 bases: TGTGCCAGCAGGGACCAGGGGTCGACTGAAGCTTTCTTT.

The chain is built from TRBV28 and TRBJ1-2; D gene ambiguous. This CDR3 region has 16 residues. Per germline, CDR1 MDHEN and CDR2 SYDVKM. The V end lost 0 bases, the J end lost 8 bases, and 19 bases lay between the germline ends. This CDR3 is CASSLWGGSLAGGYTF. In nucleotides, the CDR3 is TGTGCCAGCAGTTTATGGGGAGGTAGCTTGGCCGGAGGCTACACCTTC.

The J gene is TRBJ1-2, the V gene TRBV27; TRBD1 is a possible D gene (5 bases). The V gene lost 6 bases and the J gene lost 2 bases, with 16 bases spanning the gap. The CDR3 runs to 15 residues. Germline V gives CDR1 MNHEY, CDR2 SMNVEV (reference sequence). CDR3 nucleotides: TGTGCCAGCAGACACCTCATGACAGACAACTATGGCTACACCTTC. It specifies CASRHLMTDNYGYTF.

This chain uses TRBV30 with TRBJ1-4; weak D call: TRBD1 (6 bases). CDR1 and CDR2 (germline): GTSNPN, SVGIG (reference sequence). V was clipped by 5 bases and J by 2 bases, with 18 bases between them. The CDR3 totals 16 residues. The CDR3 is CAWLQGLGTTNEKLFF. CDR3 nucleotide sequence: TGTGCCTGGCTACAGGGTCTAGGGACCACTAATGAAAAACTGTTTTTT.

The V gene is TRBV7-2, the J gene TRBJ2-3; the D gene is possibly TRBD2 (5 bases). Germline values: CDR1 SGHTA, CDR2 FQGNSA. Trimming stripped 7 bases from V and 0 bases from J, with 11 bases between. CDR3 length: 14 amino acids. CDR3 residues: CASIRSGSTDTQYF. The CDR3 DNA sequence: TGTGCCAGCATCCGAAGCGGAAGCACAGATACGCAGTATTTT.

The chain recombines TRBV4-3 with TRBJ2-1; 8 bases match TRBD2. Germline CDR1 reads LGHNA; CDR2 reads YSLEER. V shed 0 bases and J 3 bases; nucleotides not matched to a gene: 4. The CDR3 runs to 16 residues. The CDR3 nucleotides are TGCGCCAGCAGCCAAGATCCCGGGGGGGTCTACAATGAGCAGTTCTTC. Translating gives CASSQDPGGVYNEQFF.

V gene TRBV7-2 combines with J gene TRBJ1-2; D is uncertain. Trimming shortened V by 1 base and J by 4 bases, and 13 bases separated the two germline ends. Germline loops: CDR1 SGHTA, CDR2 FQGNSA. This CDR3 region has 15 residues. The DNA for the CDR3 is TGTGCCAGCAGCTTAGGCTTTAGAAACCTCTATGGCTACACCTTC. Its translation: CASSLGFRNLYGYTF.

The genes are TRBV15 and TRBJ1-1; D is perhaps TRBD1 (5 bases). The V and J ends lost 0 bases and 5 bases respectively, with 13 bases between them. The CDR3 length is 15 residues. Germline CDR1 reads LNHNV; CDR2 reads YYDKDF (reference sequence). The CDR3 DNA follows: TGTGCCACCAGCAGAGATCGGGGGACGTTGACTGAAGCTTTCTTT. This encodes CATSRDRGTLTEAFF.

This clone came up once. The rearrangement links TRBV30 to TRBJ1-5; 7 nucleotides agree with TRBD1. This CDR3 comprises 14 residues. The junction had 8 bases not matched to a gene; V was cut back by 2 bases and J by 7 bases. Germline V lookup: CDR1 GTSNPN, CDR2 SVGIG (reference sequence). The CDR3 loop reads CAWSRTGLRQPQHF. CDR3 nucleotide sequence: TGTGCCTGGAGTCGGACAGGCTTACGACAGCCCCAGCATTTT.

Only one count was recorded for this clone. The chain uses TRBV7-9 and TRBJ2-1, with 9 bases aligning to TRBD1. This CDR3 contains 15 residues. V lost 3 bases and J lost 6; bases outside the gene matches: 6. Per the germline V gene, CDR1 is SEHNR and CDR2 is FQNEAQ (reference sequence). The CDR3, as DNA: TGTGCCAGCAGCTTGACAGGGGGAGCTATCAATGAGCAGTTCTTC. Its translation is CASSLTGGAINEQFF.

The V gene is TRBV5-1, the J gene TRBJ2-2; D might be TRBD1 (6 bases). Trimming took off 3 bases at V and 4 bases at J, with 19 bases between the two ends. The germline CDR1 and CDR2 sequences are SGHRS and YFSETQ. CDR3 length: 17 amino acids. The DNA of the CDR3 is TGCGCCAGCAGCTCCCTATCGGCAGGGGTAGGCACCGGGGAGCTGTTTTTT. Translating gives CASSSLSAGVGTGELFF.

This chain connects TRBV4-2 to TRBJ2-7, with 7 bases that match TRBD1. Germline lookup yields CDR1 LGHNA and CDR2 YNFKEQ. The length of the CDR3 is 15 residues. V shed 4 bases and J 5 bases; nucleotides not matched to a gene: 11. CDR3 sequence: CASSRETGRLDEQYF. CDR3 in DNA: TGTGCCAGCAGCCGGGAGACAGGGAGATTGGACGAGCAGTACTTC.

The chain is built from TRBV7-2 and TRBJ2-1; D might be TRBD2 (5 bases). Germline CDR1 reads SGHTA; CDR2 reads FQGNSA. The V end lost 3 bases, the J end lost 0 bases, and 9 bases lay between the germline ends. CDR3 length: 15 residues. Here the CDR3 DNA reads TGTGCCAGCAGCTTGGAGGTTAGCTCCTACAATGAGCAGTTCTTC. It codes for CASSLEVSSYNEQFF. Variable domain in full (rest from reference TRBV7-2 and TRBJ2-1): GAGVSQSPSNKVTEKGKDVELRCDPISGHTALYWYRQSLGQGLEFLIYFQGNSAPDKSGLPSDRFSAERTGGSVSTLTIQRTQQEDSAVYLCASSLEVSSYNEQFFGPGTRLTVL.

This clone is a singleton in its sample. The chain combines TRBV15 with TRBJ1-1, with D possibly TRBD1 on 5 matching bases. The ends were cut back, 1 base at V and 7 bases at J, with 19 bases in the middle. Looked up from germline, CDR1 is LNHNV and CDR2 is YYDKDF (reference sequence). The CDR3 consists of 16 residues. CDR3 coding DNA: TGTGCCACCAGCAGAGCCCTTGGGGGGGATTGGAATGAAGCTTTCTTT. Its protein is CATSRALGGDWNEAFF.